Below, 30 T cell receptor beta chains from the same sample are listed, as sequenced in a study of OX40 agonist ivuxolimab in advanced cancers. Some clones are missing from TCRdb's copy, which holds only in-frame ones; the method was immunoSEQ multiplex PCR. The table lists nearly 80,000 clones, about 91% of them singletons. This specimen consisted of CD4+ or CD8+ T cells sorted from blood, obtained in a trial of the OX40 agonist ivuxolimab. These receptors all come from an adult with an advanced solid tumor such as melanoma, head and neck, liver or kidney cancer.

The chain recombines TRBV27 with TRBJ1-3, with D perhaps TRBD1 (6 bases). Between the trimmed V and J ends, which lost 2 bases and 4 bases, there was a span of 12 bases. Germline CDR1 reads MNHEY; CDR2 reads SMNVEV (reference sequence). This CDR3 is 15 amino acids long. This CDR3 reads CASSLQGILGNTIYF. The CDR3, as DNA: TGTGCCAGCAGTTTACAGGGGATTCTCGGAAACACCATATATTTT.

The chain carries TRBV6-6 and TRBJ2-1, with a tentative D call TRBD1 (7 bases). The V gene lost 7 bases and the J gene lost 8 bases, with 24 bases spanning the gap. The CDR3 consists of 16 residues. From germline, CDR1 is MNHNY and CDR2 SVGAGI (reference sequence). CDR3 in DNA: TGTGCCAGCACCCAAGGAGGGGGGACAGTTGGGGATGAGCAGTTCTTC. It yields the protein CASTQGGGTVGDEQFF.

The rearrangement joins TRBV12-5 to TRBJ2-3; D perhaps matches TRBD1 (5 bases). This CDR3 region has 14 residues. Deletions cut 6 bases from V and 1 base from J, with 11 bases between. Germline lookup yields CDR1 LGHNT and CDR2 FRNRAP. The CDR3 sequence is CASGIGHGTDTQYF. The DNA for the CDR3 is TGTGCTAGTGGGATCGGACACGGCACAGATACGCAGTATTTT.

The gene calls are TRBV6-1 and TRBJ2-1, with TRBD2 matching over 10 bases. V lost 6 bases and J lost 5; bases outside the gene matches: 4. CDR3 length: 14 amino acids. Germline CDR1 and CDR2: MNHNS and SASEGT. CDR3 loop: CASSLGLADNEQFF. CDR3 coding DNA: TGTGCCAGCAGCCTTGGACTAGCGGACAATGAGCAGTTCTTC.

The chain is built from TRBV5-1 and TRBJ2-1; 12 bases are shared with TRBD2. CDR3 length: 17 residues. Losses at the gene ends were 0 bases for V and 7 bases for J; bases not matched to a gene: 8. Germline loops: CDR1 SGHRS, CDR2 YFSETQ. CDR3 DNA sequence: TGCGCCAGCAGCTTGGCCAGACTAGCGGGAGAAGGAAATGAGCAGTTCTTC. Protein product: CASSLARLAGEGNEQFF.

This rearrangement joins TRBV7-3 to TRBJ2-1, with a possible D match to TRBD2 (6 bases). This CDR3 has 14 residues. The ends were cut back, 3 bases at V and 8 bases at J, with 14 bases in the middle. Germline-derived CDR1 and CDR2 are SGHTA and FQGTGA. DNA of the CDR3: TGTGCCAGCAGCTTGTCGGGACTTTCCCATGAGCAGTTCTTC. As protein: CASSLSGLSHEQFF. Drawing the rest from reference TRBV7-3 and TRBJ2-1, the complete variable domain is GAGVSQTPSNKVTEKGKYVELRCDPISGHTALYWYRQSLGQGPEFLIYFQGTGAADDSGLPNDRFFAVRPEGSVSTLKIQRTERGDSAVYLCASSLSGLSHEQFFGPGTRLTVL.

There are a few counts of this clone. The chain carries TRBV2 and TRBJ1-1, with no clear D. V lost 7 bases, J lost 0 bases, and 9 bases lay in between. This CDR3 has 13 residues. Germline V CDR1 and CDR2: SNHLY, FYNNEI. CDR3 loop: CASKRLMNTEAFF. The CDR3 coding sequence is TGTGCCAGCAAGAGGCTGATGAACACTGAAGCTTTCTTT. Complete variable domain (other parts from reference TRBV2 and TRBJ1-1): EPEVTQTPSHQVTQMGQEVILRCVPISNHLYFYWYRQILGQKVEFLVSFYNNEISEKSEIFDDQFSVERPDGSNFTLKIRSTKLEDSAMYFCASKRLMNTEAFFGQGTRLTVV.

This clone appeared a single time. V gene TRBV6-1 combines with J gene TRBJ1-1; no clear D. This CDR3 has 17 amino acids. The germline CDR1 and CDR2 sequences are MNHNS and SASEGT. V lost 0 bases to trimming and J lost 3 bases, with 17 bases between them. The CDR3 DNA sequence: TGTGCCAGCAGTGAAGCATCCGCAGCGAGGTTGGACACTGAAGCTTTCTTT. Protein sequence: CASSEASAARLDTEAFF.

The CDR3 DNA reads TGTGCCACCAGCTTCATAGGGAACGGGGAGCTGTTTTTT. Its protein is CATSFIGNGELFF. The chain carries TRBV15 and TRBJ2-2; D call uncertain. Germline V CDR1 and CDR2: LNHNV, YYDKDF (reference sequence). This CDR3 is built from 13 residues. V was clipped by 5 bases and J by 7 bases, with 11 bases between them.

The chain uses TRBV5-4 and TRBJ2-6, with 8 nucleotides matching TRBD1. The CDR3 has 16 amino acids. Germline V CDR1 and CDR2: SGHNT, YYREEE (reference sequence). The ends lost 4 bases at V and 2 bases at J; junction bases unmatched: 5. The chain's CDR3 is CASSQPQGAGANVLTF. CDR3 sequence (DNA): TGTGCCAGCAGCCAACCACAGGGGGCTGGGGCCAACGTCCTGACTTTC.

The chain couples TRBV19 to TRBJ2-7; D is uncertain. Trimming pared 9 bases from V and 0 bases from J, leaving 15 bases between. The CDR3 loop spans 14 amino acids. Germline V lookup: CDR1 LNHDA, CDR2 SQIVND (reference sequence). The CDR3 DNA reads as TGTGCCAGCCAGCATGCGTCTTACTCCTACGAGCAGTACTTC. Its translation is CASQHASYSYEQYF.

This clone is a singleton in its sample. J is TRBJ2-5 and V is TRBV9; no clear D. V was trimmed by 2 bases and J by 0 bases, leaving 5 bases between them. CDR3 length: 13 amino acids. Germline CDR1 and CDR2: SGDLS and YYNGEE. CDR3 amino acids: CASSVTDQETQYF. DNA for the CDR3: TGTGCCAGCAGCGTCACCGACCAAGAGACCCAGTACTTC.

The chain has TRBV6-1 and TRBJ1-2; TRBD1 aligns across 9 bases. The germline V gene encodes CDR1 MNHNS and CDR2 SASEGT. The CDR3 contains 14 residues. V trimming: 6 bases; J trimming: 4 bases; junction bases outside the gene matches: 6. The CDR3 DNA reads as TGTGCCAGCAGCTCGGGACAGGGAAGCTATGGCTACACCTTC. It translates to CASSSGQGSYGYTF.

J is TRBJ1-1 and V is TRBV5-1; D possibly corresponds to TRBD1 (6 bases). Per germline, CDR1 SGHRS and CDR2 YFSETQ. The CDR3 loop spans 15 amino acids. The V gene lost 4 bases and the J gene lost 4 bases, with 17 bases spanning the gap. The CDR3 loop reads CASSRDIVGVTEAFF. As DNA, the CDR3 is TGCGCCAGCAGCCGGGACATCGTCGGTGTCACTGAAGCTTTCTTT. Drawing the rest from reference TRBV5-1 and TRBJ1-1, the complete variable domain is KAGVTQTPRYLIKTRGQQVTLSCSPISGHRSVSWYQQTPGQGLQFLFEYFSETQRNKGNFPGRFSGRQFSNSRSEMNVSTLELGDSALYLCASSRDIVGVTEAFFGQGTRLTVV.

This clone was observed once. This rearrangement joins TRBV13 to TRBJ2-3; possibly TRBD1 or TRBD2 for D (6 bases each). The CDR3 contains 16 residues. The V gene's germline CDR1 is PRHDT and CDR2 FYEKMQ (reference sequence). Trimming stripped 1 base from V and 4 bases from J, with 15 bases between. The CDR3 DNA reads as TGTGCCAGCAGCTTAGAGGGGGGCAGGGGCGCAGATACGCAGTATTTT. It encodes CASSLEGGRGADTQYF.

The rearrangement joins TRBV7-3 to TRBJ2-7, with D possibly matching TRBD2 (5 bases). The CDR3 consists of 17 residues. V gave up 5 bases and J gave up 5 bases, with 25 bases separating them. CDR1 and CDR2 from the germline V gene are SGHTA and FQGTGA. CDR3 loop: CASSPGPQGAAVDEQYF. CDR3 sequence (DNA): TGTGCCAGCAGCCCCGGACCCCAAGGAGCGGCCGTGGACGAGCAGTACTTC.

The V gene is TRBV5-1, the J gene TRBJ2-3, with unresolved D. The CDR3 extends over 13 amino acids. V lost 2 bases and J lost 5, with 9 bases in between. Per germline, CDR1 SGHRS and CDR2 YFSETQ. CDR3 residues: CASSFGVGDTQYF. The CDR3 DNA follows: TGCGCCAGCAGCTTTGGGGTCGGAGATACGCAGTATTTT.

The CDR3 coding sequence is TGTGCCAGCCCCAAAGGGGGGACTAGCGGGTATCCCAACAATGAGCAGTTCTTC. It specifies CASPKGGTSGYPNNEQFF. The chain combines TRBV21-1 with TRBJ2-1; the table's TRBD2 call for D was not verified on the DNA. TRBV21-1 is a known pseudogene. This CDR3 contains 18 residues.

This rearrangement joins TRBV5-1 to TRBJ2-3; 7 bases fit TRBD2. Trimming cost V 3 bases and J 1 base; bases outside gene matches: 5. The germline V gene has CDR1 SGHRS and CDR2 YFSETQ. The CDR3 has 15 amino acids. The CDR3 DNA follows: TGCGCCAGCAGCTCTGGGGGGGTTCGCACAGATACGCAGTATTTT. It is translated as CASSSGGVRTDTQYF.

This chain connects TRBV5-4 to TRBJ2-7; 14 nucleotides agree with TRBD2. Looked up from germline, CDR1 is SGHNT and CDR2 is YYREEE (reference sequence). The V and J ends lost 7 bases and 0 bases, in that order; junction bases with no gene match: 12. The CDR3 runs 18 residues. CDR3 amino acids: CASFPGGLAGVSSYEQYF. CDR3 in DNA: TGTGCCAGCTTCCCCGGGGGACTAGCGGGAGTGAGCTCCTACGAGCAGTACTTC.

J is TRBJ2-3 and V is TRBV19; D is unclear. Germline V lookup: CDR1 LNHDA, CDR2 SQIVND (reference sequence). Trimming pared 5 bases from V and 1 base from J, leaving 13 bases between. CDR3 length: 15 amino acids. CDR3 in amino acids: CASSLLAAGTDTQYF. DNA for the CDR3: TGTGCCAGTAGTCTCCTGGCGGCCGGCACAGATACGCAGTATTTT.

As DNA, the CDR3 is TGTGCTAGTGGACCGGGACTAGCGGGAGTGGGGGATACGCAGTATTTT. Amino acid sequence: CASGPGLAGVGDTQYF. This chain connects TRBV12-5 to TRBJ2-3, with 14 positions matching TRBD2. Per germline, CDR1 LGHNT and CDR2 FRNRAP. J gave up 6 bases and V 6 bases, and 8 bases lay outside the gene matches. The CDR3 covers 16 residues. Complete variable domain (other parts from reference TRBV12-5 and TRBJ2-3): DARVTQTPRHKVTEMGQEVTMRCQPILGHNTVFWYRQTMMQGLELLAYFRNRAPLDDSGMPKDRFSAEMPDATLATLKIQPSEPRDSAVYFCASGPGLAGVGDTQYFGPGTRLTVL.

The chain links TRBV11-2 to TRBJ2-3; 8 bases fit TRBD2. V lost 5 bases, J lost 3 bases, and 7 bases stayed unmatched. CDR3 length equals 15 residues. Germline assignment: CDR1 SGHAT and CDR2 FQNNGV. CDR3 loop: CASSPGGEWTDTQYF. CDR3 nucleotides: TGTGCCAGCAGCCCGGGAGGGGAGTGGACAGATACGCAGTATTTT.

Comment on this clone: The same CDR3 also results from other DNA sequences found in this sample. The V call is TRBV5-1, the J call TRBJ1-1; D is unclear. V was shortened by 0 bases and J by 0 bases, with 6 bases between the two germline ends. Germline V CDR1 and CDR2: SGHRS, YFSETQ. CDR3 length: 14 amino acids. CDR3 amino acids: CASSLASMNTEAFF. The CDR3 DNA sequence: TGCGCCAGCAGCTTGGCCAGTATGAACACTGAAGCTTTCTTT.

The V call is TRBV16, the J call TRBJ1-5, with a possible D match to TRBD1 (6 bases). V was pared by 6 bases and J by 0 bases, with 12 bases between. This CDR3 contains 15 residues. The V gene's germline CDR1 is KGHSY and CDR2 FQNENV. The CDR3 spells CASRLRGFSNQPQHF. CDR3 coding DNA: TGTGCCAGCAGACTCAGGGGTTTTAGCAATCAGCCCCAGCATTTT.

V and J are TRBV29-1 and TRBJ2-3; 7 nucleotides line up with TRBD2. The germline gives CDR1 SQVTM, CDR2 ANQGSEA. The CDR3 runs to 17 residues. Trimming at V came to 4 bases and at J to 1 base, leaving 14 bases not matched to a gene. CDR3 bases: TGCAGCGTTGTGCGACTAGCCCAGAAATGGGGCACAGATACGCAGTATTTT. Its protein is CSVVRLAQKWGTDTQYF.

This clone was recorded only once. This rearrangement joins TRBV12-5 to TRBJ2-7; 7 bases agree with TRBD1. Germline CDR1 reads LGHNT; CDR2 reads FRNRAP. This CDR3 is 13 amino acids long. The J segment lost 4 bases and the V segment lost 4 bases, leaving 4 bases of the junction unmatched. The CDR3 sequence: CASGWQGVYEQYF. The CDR3 DNA sequence: TGTGCTAGTGGTTGGCAGGGGGTTTACGAGCAGTACTTC. The whole variable domain, remainder taken from reference TRBV12-5 and TRBJ2-7, is DARVTQTPRHKVTEMGQEVTMRCQPILGHNTVFWYRQTMMQGLELLAYFRNRAPLDDSGMPKDRFSAEMPDATLATLKIQPSEPRDSAVYFCASGWQGVYEQYFGPGTRLTVT.

V gene TRBV28 combines with J gene TRBJ2-6, with 11 bases fitting TRBD1. CDR1 and CDR2 from the germline V gene are MDHEN and SYDVKM. The CDR3 has 16 amino acids. J lost 1 base, V lost 9 bases, and 5 bases had no gene match. The DNA for the CDR3 is TGTGCCAGTCGGACAGGGGGCGCATCTGGGGCCAACGTCCTGACTTTC. Protein sequence: CASRTGGASGANVLTF.

The chain uses TRBV28 and TRBJ1-4, with 7 bases matching TRBD1. CDR3 size: 15 residues. The germline CDR1 and CDR2 sequences are MDHEN and SYDVKM. Trimming at V came to 2 bases and at J to 0 bases, leaving 0 bases not matched to a gene. CDR3 DNA sequence: TGTGCCAGCAGTTTAGACAGGGCAACTAATGAAAAACTGTTTTTT. It yields the protein CASSLDRATNEKLFF.

This clone was counted once. V gene TRBV9 combines with J gene TRBJ2-2; 10 bases match TRBD2. This CDR3 has 16 residues. The V segment lost 3 bases and the J segment 0 bases; nucleotides outside the gene matches: 2. Looked up from germline, CDR1 is SGDLS and CDR2 is YYNGEE. This CDR3 is CASSAGLAANTGELFF. DNA for the CDR3: TGTGCCAGCAGCGCCGGACTAGCGGCGAACACCGGGGAGCTGTTTTTT.